The next 32 T cell receptor beta chains were all read from a single sample in a study of T-cell reconstitution after alpha-beta-depleted transplantation in children. During its preparation, the TCRbeta library received unique molecular identifiers. One entry per CDR3 protein results from TCRdb running MiXCR on the PCR reads. The sample lists 280,000 or so distinct CDR3 sequences; more than 9% were seen once. Sequencing used peripheral blood, obtained 180 days after TCRalphabeta/CD19-depleted stem cell transplant. The receptors stem from a male patient aged 2-15 years who had a stem cell transplant for chronic granulomatous disease, so the T cells may come from the graft donor.

This clonotype was seen at least ten times. The gene calls are TRBV20-1 and TRBJ1-1, with D perhaps matching TRBD1 (5 bases). Germline lookup yields CDR1 DFQATT and CDR2 SNEGSKA (reference sequence). The germline V and J ends were trimmed by 3 bases and 1 base, with 9 bases remaining between them. CDR3 size: 13 residues. The CDR3 loop is CSARDTRNTEAFF. The CDR3 bases are TGCAGTGCTAGGGACACTCGGAACACTGAAGCTTTCTTT.

This clonotype was counted many times. V is TRBV7-2 and J is TRBJ1-1; possible D gene TRBD1, 5 bases. Trimming removed 0 bases from V and 3 bases from J, with 8 bases in between. Per germline, CDR1 SGHTA and CDR2 FQGNSA. This CDR3 has 14 residues. The CDR3 DNA reads as TGTGCCAGCAGCTTAGCGGCAGGGTACACTGAAGCTTTCTTT. Translation: CASSLAAGYTEAFF.

About this clonotype: A much larger clonotype is one base distant, so this may be a read error. The chain joins TRBV18 to TRBJ1-3; D is ambiguous. The V and J ends lost 3 bases and 3 bases respectively, with 6 bases between them. Germline V gives CDR1 KGHSH, CDR2 LQKENI. This CDR3 spans 13 amino acids. CDR3 DNA sequence: TGTGCCAGCTCACCTCAGTTTGGAAACACCATATATTTT. Translation gives CASSPQFGNTIYF.

Many counts were recorded for this clonotype. The rearrangement uses TRBV12-3 or TRBV12-4 and TRBJ2-2; D gene uncertain. Trimming took off 8 bases at V and 5 bases at J, with 6 bases between the two ends. This CDR3 is 11 amino acids long. The CDR3 region is CASFGTGELFF. The CDR3 region has the DNA TGTGCCAGCTTTGGGACCGGGGAGCTGTTTTTT.

The chain employs TRBV3-1 and TRBJ2-1, with a tentative D call TRBD2 (6 bases). This CDR3 is 15 amino acids long. Germline V gene sequence: CDR1 LGHDT, CDR2 YNNKEL (reference sequence). V lost 2 bases and J 8 bases, leaving 16 bases between the germline ends. CDR3 amino acids: CASSQPGLPTDEQFF. The CDR3 DNA follows: TGTGCCAGCAGCCAACCCGGACTACCAACCGATGAGCAGTTCTTC.

At least ten counts were recorded for this clonotype. J is TRBJ1-6 and V is TRBV12-3 or TRBV12-4; D gene ambiguous. The CDR3 extends over 16 amino acids. V was clipped by 6 bases and J by 5 bases, with 17 bases between them. The CDR3 bases are TGTGCCAGCAGCCCCCCCGGACCGTTGAATAATTCACCCCTCCACTTT. Amino acid sequence: CASSPPGPLNNSPLHF.

Only a few counts were recorded for this clonotype. V usage is TRBV28 and J usage is TRBJ2-3; D may be TRBD2 (6 bases). The CDR3 sequence is 14 residues long. Germline V CDR1 and CDR2: MDHEN, SYDVKM. V lost 5 bases and J lost 2, with 11 bases in between. The CDR3 DNA follows: TGTGCCAGCAGTCGTAGCGGAAACACAGATACGCAGTATTTT. Residues: CASSRSGNTDTQYF.

This clonotype was detected many times. The gene calls are TRBV13 and TRBJ2-5, with unresolved D. CDR3 size: 14 residues. Germline V gives CDR1 PRHDT, CDR2 FYEKMQ (reference sequence). V was pared by 1 base and J by 0 bases, with 6 bases between. CDR3 sequence: CASSLVHNQETQYF. In DNA form, the CDR3 reads TGTGCCAGCAGCTTAGTTCACAACCAAGAGACCCAGTACTTC.

This clonotype was seen ten or more times. The gene calls are TRBV12-3 or TRBV12-4 and TRBJ2-7, with D perhaps matching TRBD1 or TRBD2 (5 bases each). V was pared by 6 bases and J by 2 bases, with 11 bases between. The CDR3 contains 13 residues. CDR3 bases: TGTGCCAGCAGCCTCCGGGGCACCTACGAGCAGTACTTC. Amino acid sequence: CASSLRGTYEQYF.

This clonotype was observed at least ten times. The chain has TRBV5-1 and TRBJ1-1, with D possibly TRBD1 on 5 matching bases. This CDR3 has 16 amino acids. V lost 0 bases, J lost 1 base, and 13 bases lay in between. Germline assignment: CDR1 SGHRS and CDR2 YFSETQ. CDR3 coding DNA: TGCGCCAGCAGCTTGGGGGGACCGGGACGGAACACTGAAGCTTTCTTT. Its translation is CASSLGGPGRNTEAFF.

This clonotype appeared many times. This rearrangement joins TRBV7-3 to TRBJ2-1; unclear D gene. Between the trimmed V and J ends, which lost 4 bases and 9 bases, there was a span of 10 bases. The germline CDR1 and CDR2 sequences are SGHTA and FQGTGA. The CDR3 runs to 12 residues. The CDR3 loop reads CASSSTGIEQFF. DNA for the CDR3: TGTGCCAGCAGCTCGACCGGAATTGAGCAGTTCTTC. Drawing the rest from reference TRBV7-3 and TRBJ2-1, the complete variable domain is GAGVSQTPSNKVTEKGKYVELRCDPISGHTALYWYRQSLGQGPEFLIYFQGTGAADDSGLPNDRFFAVRPEGSVSTLKIQRTERGDSAVYLCASSSTGIEQFFGPGTRLTVL.

This clonotype was seen many times. The genes are TRBV3-1 and TRBJ2-1; D is unresolved. Germline CDR1 is LGHDT and CDR2 is YNNKEL (reference sequence). There are 15 residues in the CDR3. V lost 2 bases, J lost 6 bases, and 14 bases lay in between. The CDR3 region has the DNA TGTGCCAGCAGCCAACCAGGTCTACGACGCAATGAGCAGTTCTTC. Translating gives CASSQPGLRRNEQFF.

This clonotype was detected ten times or more. This sequence joins TRBV29-1 and TRBJ2-1, with 13 bases that match TRBD2. Germline V gives CDR1 SQVTM, CDR2 ANQGSEA. The junction had 6 bases not matched to a gene; V was cut back by 6 bases and J by 4 bases. This CDR3 spans 15 amino acids. The CDR3 region has the DNA TGCAGCGTGGCCCCACTAGCGGGAGGGTACAATGAGCAGTTCTTC. Translated: CSVAPLAGGYNEQFF.

The sample holds many counts of this clonotype. The genes are TRBV29-1 and TRBJ1-3; D gene ambiguous. The CDR3 sequence is 12 residues long. Trimming cost V 6 bases and J 1 base, with 7 bases left between them. Germline CDR1 is SQVTM and CDR2 is ANQGSEA. The CDR3 coding sequence is TGCAGCGTAGGGAGTTCTGGAAACACCATATATTTT. Translated: CSVGSSGNTIYF.

The sample holds many counts of this clonotype. This chain uses TRBV7-2 with TRBJ2-2; TRBD2 matches at 7 bases. Germline CDR1 SGHTA, CDR2 FQGNSA. The trim removed 10 bases at V and 1 base at J, leaving 6 bases unmatched. The CDR3 contains 14 residues. This CDR3 is CATRRGVNTGELFF. In DNA, the CDR3 is TGTGCCACCCGACGGGGGGTGAACACCGGGGAGCTGTTTTTT.

This clonotype was seen at least ten times. V and J are TRBV29-1 and TRBJ2-7; 7 bases line up with TRBD1. The CDR3 has 14 amino acids. V dropped 1 base and J dropped 4; count of bases not matched to a gene: 7. Germline CDR1 SQVTM, CDR2 ANQGSEA. CDR3 nucleotide sequence: TGCAGCGTTGAAGGTCCGGGACAGCCATACGAGCAGTACTTC. It yields the protein CSVEGPGQPYEQYF.

There are many counts of this clonotype. The rearrangement uses TRBV3-1 and TRBJ2-2; D is ambiguous. CDR1 and CDR2 (germline): LGHDT, YNNKEL (reference sequence). Trimming left V 1 base short and J 4 bases short, with 7 bases between. This CDR3 is built from 14 residues. The DNA of the CDR3 is TGTGCCAGCAGCCAAGTCCATGGCACCGGGGAGCTGTTTTTT. Residues: CASSQVHGTGELFF.

This clonotype was recorded at least ten times. This rearrangement joins TRBV20-1 to TRBJ2-5; D is undetermined. Germline CDR1 and CDR2: DFQATT and SNEGSKA (reference sequence). The CDR3 loop spans 12 amino acids. V was cut by 3 bases and J by 4 bases, with 9 bases left in between. The CDR3, as DNA: TGCAGTGCTAGCCCCCGCTTAGAGACCCAGTACTTC. It specifies CSASPRLETQYF.

This clonotype was recorded at least ten times. The chain joins TRBV5-1 to TRBJ2-3; 14 positions agree with TRBD2. Trimming cost V 3 bases and J 4 bases; bases outside gene matches: 1. The germline CDR1 and CDR2 sequences are SGHRS and YFSETQ. The CDR3 runs to 15 residues. CDR3 nucleotide sequence: TGCGCCAGCAGCTCGGGACTAGCGGGAGCAGATACGCAGTATTTT. Protein sequence: CASSSGLAGADTQYF. The full variable domain, rest sourced from reference TRBV5-1 and TRBJ2-3, is KAGVTQTPRYLIKTRGQQVTLSCSPISGHRSVSWYQQTPGQGLQFLFEYFSETQRNKGNFPGRFSGRQFSNSRSEMNVSTLELGDSALYLCASSSGLAGADTQYFGPGTRLTVL.

This clonotype was picked up many times. The chain joins TRBV5-1 to TRBJ2-7; D gene unclear. Trimming pared 4 bases from V and 3 bases from J, leaving 5 bases between. CDR1 and CDR2 from the germline V gene are SGHRS and YFSETQ. The CDR3 consists of 11 residues. The CDR3 is CASSIYYEQYF. In nucleotides, the CDR3 is TGCGCCAGCAGCATTTACTACGAGCAGTACTTC.

The chain uses TRBV2 and TRBJ2-3; TRBD2 might be the D (5 bases). Trimming took 0 bases from V and 4 from J, leaving 14 bases between them. This CDR3 has 16 amino acids. Germline V gene data show CDR1 as SNHLY and CDR2 as FYNNEI. The CDR3 reads CASSEAPSWVSDTQYF. The CDR3 nucleotides read TGTGCCAGCAGTGAAGCTCCTAGCTGGGTGTCAGATACGCAGTATTTT.

This clonotype was detected only a few times. This sequence may be a read error, since a much larger clone differs from it by one base. CDR3 protein: CCARDGNSGYSYEQYF. CDR3 sequence (DNA): TGCTGTGCTAGAGATGGTAATAGCGGGTACTCCTACGAGCAGTACTTC. This chain joins TRBV20-1 and TRBJ2-7; 7 bases match TRBD2. Germline loops: CDR1 DFQATT, CDR2 SNEGSKA (reference sequence). This CDR3 is built from 16 residues.

This clonotype was observed many times. V is TRBV7-8 and J is TRBJ2-1, with 12 bases identical to TRBD2. With V trimmed by 4 bases and J by 8 bases, 9 bases remained unmatched. CDR1 is SGHVS and CDR2 is FQNEAQ in the germline V gene. The CDR3 runs to 16 residues. The CDR3 DNA sequence: TGTGCCAGCAGCTCTAGCGGGAGGGGGCTTAGGTATGAGCAGTTCTTC. As protein: CASSSSGRGLRYEQFF.

This clonotype has ten or more counts. The chain links TRBV4-3 to TRBJ2-1; 11 bases align to TRBD2. V shed 1 base, J shed 9 bases, and the junction held 14 bases outside the gene matches. Germline V lookup: CDR1 LGHNA, CDR2 YSLEER. The CDR3 is made up of 18 amino acids. Written as DNA, the CDR3 is TGCGCCAGCAGCCAAGCCCCATGGGTACTAGCGGGAGCGGTTGAGCAGTTCTTC. Its protein product is CASSQAPWVLAGAVEQFF.

This clonotype was seen at least ten times. This chain joins TRBV11-1 and TRBJ2-7, with 9 bases fitting TRBD2. Germline CDR1 reads SGHAT; CDR2 reads FQDESV (reference sequence). With 5 bases clipped from V and 5 bases from J, the junction kept 10 bases outside the gene matches. The CDR3 covers 15 residues. The CDR3 reads CASSPPGTSRDEQYF. CDR3 DNA: TGTGCCAGCAGCCCGCCCGGGACTAGCCGCGACGAGCAGTACTTC.

This clonotype came up once. The V gene is TRBV10-3, the J gene TRBJ1-1, with 10 bases lining up with TRBD1. Trimming took 6 bases from V and 4 from J; bases not matched to a gene: 5. Germline V gives CDR1 ENHRY, CDR2 SYGVKD. This CDR3 has 14 residues. The DNA of the CDR3 is TGTGCCATCAGGAGGGGGACAGGGGTCACTGAAGCTTTCTTT. Its translation: CAIRRGTGVTEAFF.

The chain is built from TRBV27 and TRBJ2-7; D gene unclear. From germline, CDR1 is MNHEY and CDR2 SMNVEV (reference sequence). There are 15 residues in the CDR3. V lost 5 bases and J 0 bases, leaving 14 bases between the germline ends. CDR3 nucleotide sequence: TGTGCCAGCAGTAGGACCCAAGGGTCCTCCTACGAGCAGTACTTC. It encodes CASSRTQGSSYEQYF.

This clonotype was found once. Possible read error: a much larger clone is one base away. V gene TRBV29-1 combines with J gene TRBJ2-1; 7 bases align to TRBD2. Germline V gene lookup returns CDR1 SQVTM and CDR2 ANQGSEA. This CDR3 has 15 amino acids. CDR3 in amino acids: CSVGSLAATYNEQSF. The CDR3 DNA reads as TGCAGCGTTGGTTCCCTAGCGGCAACCTACAATGAGCAGTCCTTC.

This clonotype was detected ten times or more. The gene calls are TRBV4-1 and TRBJ2-5; maybe TRBD1 (6 bases). Germline V gene data show CDR1 as MGHRA and CDR2 as YSYEKL. The CDR3 is made up of 16 amino acids. Trimming pared 1 base from V and 2 bases from J, leaving 14 bases between. The CDR3 DNA sequence: TGCGCCAGCAGCCAAGTCCCTCGACAGGCTCAAGAGACCCAGTACTTC. Protein sequence: CASSQVPRQAQETQYF.

This clonotype was detected many times. The chain combines TRBV27 with TRBJ2-2; D is ambiguous. The CDR3 consists of 14 residues. Trimming stripped 2 bases from V and 2 bases from J, with 6 bases between. The germline CDR1 and CDR2 sequences are MNHEY and SMNVEV (reference sequence). CDR3 DNA sequence: TGTGCCAGCAGTTTACAGGTTAACACCGGGGAGCTGTTTTTT. Its protein is CASSLQVNTGELFF.

With regard to this clonotype: A much larger clone differs from this one at a single base, so this may be a read error. This chain uses TRBV20-1 with TRBJ2-7; D possibly corresponds to TRBD2 (5 bases). Per germline, CDR1 DFQATT and CDR2 SNEGSKA (reference sequence). The CDR3 is 13 amino acids. This CDR3 reads CSASGESGYAQYF. The DNA for the CDR3 is TGCAGTGCTAGCGGGGAATCAGGTTACGCGCAGTACTTC.

This clonotype was detected ten times or more. This sequence joins TRBV20-1 and TRBJ2-1, with D possibly matching TRBD2 (5 bases). The CDR3 spans 12 residues. V dropped 2 bases and J dropped 15 bases, with 17 bases sitting between them. Germline CDR1 and CDR2: DFQATT and SNEGSKA (reference sequence). The CDR3 region is CSARWAGLAGFF. The DNA for the CDR3 is TGCAGTGCTAGATGGGCGGGCCTGGCCGGGTTCTTC.